One and the same sample provided the 18 T cell receptor beta chains below, sequenced in a study of blood T cell repertoires in COVID-19. The table came from immunoSEQ multiplex PCR; TCRdb's copy has only in-frame clones and leaves some out. The profile shows hundreds of thousands of clones, about four fifths of them singletons. The source material was peripheral blood. These receptors were collected from an elderly woman with acute or convalescent COVID-19.

V is TRBV11-2 and J is TRBJ1-6; 9 bases match TRBD1. The CDR3 is 13 amino acids. The V gene end was trimmed by 5 bases and the J gene end by 8 bases; junction bases not matched to a gene: 1. CDR1 is SGHAT and CDR2 is FQNNGV in the germline V gene. CDR3 sequence (DNA): TGTGCCAGCAGCCGGGACAGGGATTCACCCCTCCACTTT. Translating it yields CASSRDRDSPLHF.

This clone was found once. In nucleotides, the CDR3 is TGTGCCAGCAGCTTAGGAGCGCCGATTTATGGCTACACCTTC. Its translation is CASSLGAPIYGYTF. This chain uses TRBV7-8 with TRBJ1-2; D is ambiguous. V was cut by 1 base and J by 5 bases, with 11 bases left in between. Germline CDR1 reads SGHVS; CDR2 reads FQNEAQ. The CDR3 runs 14 residues.

This clone was counted only a few times. The V gene is TRBV7-2, the J gene TRBJ1-3; 9 positions agree with TRBD1. V shed 5 bases and J 4 bases; nucleotides not matched to a gene: 6. The CDR3 totals 15 residues. The germline V gene encodes CDR1 SGHTA and CDR2 FQGNSA. This CDR3 reads CASSPDRGSGNTIYF. The CDR3 coding sequence is TGTGCCAGCAGCCCCGACAGGGGGTCGGGAAACACCATATATTTT.

The chain has TRBV5-6 and TRBJ1-4; 12 nucleotides agree with TRBD1. Germline CDR1 and CDR2: SGHDT and YYEEEE. The CDR3 is 15 residues long. V lost 4 bases, J lost 7 bases, and 5 bases stayed unmatched. CDR3 nucleotides: TGTGCCAGCAGCCGGGACAGGGGGCGGGTTGAAAAACTGTTTTTT. Translating it yields CASSRDRGRVEKLFF.

V usage is TRBV7-3 and J usage is TRBJ1-1; D is possibly TRBD1 (6 bases). The CDR3 sequence is 13 residues long. Germline loops: CDR1 SGHTA, CDR2 FQGTGA. V dropped 5 bases and J dropped 4 bases, with 11 bases sitting between them. The DNA for the CDR3 is TGTGCCAGCAGCCGAGGGGGAAGCACTGAAGCTTTCTTT. Protein product: CASSRGGSTEAFF.

The V and J genes are TRBV3-1 (or the pseudogene TRBV3-2) and TRBJ1-6; 10 nucleotides align to TRBD1. The junction had 7 bases not matched to a gene; V was cut back by 4 bases and J by 7 bases. Germline V gene lookup returns CDR1 LGHDT and CDR2 YNNKEL (reference sequence). The CDR3 runs to 16 residues. This chain's CDR3 is CASSPSLGQGNSPLHF. CDR3 sequence (DNA): TGTGCCAGCAGCCCCAGCCTGGGACAGGGGAATTCACCCCTCCACTTT.

The V and J genes are TRBV2 and TRBJ2-5; the match to TRBD1 covers 12 bases. Germline V CDR1 and CDR2: SNHLY, FYNNEI. The CDR3 is 16 residues long. Trimming removed 10 bases from V and 5 bases from J; junction bases left unmatched: 14. The CDR3 sequence: CAINSGTGGAGETQYF. CDR3 in DNA: TGTGCCATTAATTCCGGGACAGGGGGCGCCGGGGAGACCCAGTACTTC.

The genes are TRBV4-1 and TRBJ1-1; D is possibly TRBD1 (6 bases). V lost 4 bases to trimming and J lost 12 bases, with 21 bases between them. CDR3 size: 14 residues. Germline V gives CDR1 MGHRA, CDR2 YSYEKL. The CDR3 spells CASSRTFGGLESFF. In nucleotides, the CDR3 is TGCGCCAGCAGCCGAACGTTCGGGGGGCTCGAATCTTTCTTT.

This clone was detected only a few times. The CDR3 region has the DNA TGTGCCAGCAGTTACTCTGGGCGTGCAGCAAACCCTAGCAATCAGCCCCAGCATTTT. It is translated as CASSYSGRAANPSNQPQHF. The chain links TRBV6-2 or TRBV6-3 to TRBJ1-5; the D is unclear. Germline V gene lookup returns CDR1 MNHEY and CDR2 SVGEGT. The CDR3 covers 19 residues. Trimming removed 0 bases at V and 0 bases at J, with 18 bases between.

J is TRBJ1-5 and V is TRBV30; D perhaps matches TRBD1 (6 bases). CDR1 and CDR2 from the germline V gene are GTSNPN and SVGIG (reference sequence). The CDR3 extends over 13 amino acids. Trimming took 4 bases from V and 3 from J, leaving 10 bases between them. Here the CDR3 DNA reads TGTGCCTGGAACTACAGGGCCAATCAGCCCCAGCATTTT. Its translation is CAWNYRANQPQHF. The full variable domain, rest sourced from reference TRBV30 and TRBJ1-5, is SQTIHQWPATLVQPVGSPLSLECTVEGTSNPNLYWYRQAAGRGLQLLFYSVGIGQISSEVPQNLSASRPQDRQFILSSKKLLLSDSGFYLCAWNYRANQPQHFGDGTRLSIL.

The table lists this clone with a few counts. V and J are TRBV5-1 and TRBJ2-7; 10 bases map to TRBD2. Germline-derived CDR1 and CDR2 are SGHRS and YFSETQ. There are 14 residues in the CDR3. The V and J ends lost 2 bases and 2 bases, in that order; junction bases with no gene match: 1. This chain's CDR3 is CASSFSGGTYEQYF. CDR3 sequence (DNA): TGCGCCAGCAGCTTTAGCGGGGGGACCTACGAGCAGTACTTC. Using reference TRBV5-1 and TRBJ2-7 for the parts outside the CDR3, the full variable domain is KAGVTQTPRYLIKTRGQQVTLSCSPISGHRSVSWYQQTPGQGLQFLFEYFSETQRNKGNFPGRFSGRQFSNSRSEMNVSTLELGDSALYLCASSFSGGTYEQYFGPGTRLTVT.

The V and J genes are TRBV29-1 and TRBJ1-2; no clear D gene. Trimming removed 4 bases at V and 2 bases at J, with 17 bases between. Looked up from germline, CDR1 is SQVTM and CDR2 is ANQGSEA. The CDR3 covers 15 residues. The CDR3 bases are TGCAGCGTTGGAGGAATTATGAAGAGAAACTATGGCTACACCTTC. Its translation is CSVGGIMKRNYGYTF. The whole variable domain, remainder taken from reference TRBV29-1 and TRBJ1-2, is SAVISQKPSRDICQRGTSLTIQCQVDSQVTMMFWYRQQPGQSLTLIATANQGSEATYESGFVIDKFPISRPNLTFSTLTVSNMSPEDSSIYLCSVGGIMKRNYGYTFGSGTRLTVV.

The V gene is TRBV28, the J gene TRBJ2-7; 8 positions agree with TRBD1. From germline, CDR1 is MDHEN and CDR2 SYDVKM. The CDR3 contains 15 residues. Unmatched junction bases numbered 5, after V lost 2 bases and J lost 2 bases. In nucleotides, the CDR3 is TGTGCCAGCAGTTTAGGCCAGGGGGCTCCCTACGAGCAGTACTTC. This translates into CASSLGQGAPYEQYF.

The chain recombines TRBV9 with TRBJ2-5, with D possibly being TRBD1 (7 bases). V lost 1 base and J 4 bases, leaving 11 bases between the germline ends. The germline CDR1 and CDR2 sequences are SGDLS and YYNGEE. The CDR3 contains 14 residues. The CDR3 sequence is CASSVFQGGETQYF. Written as DNA, the CDR3 is TGTGCCAGCAGCGTATTTCAGGGGGGAGAGACCCAGTACTTC. The whole variable domain, remainder taken from reference TRBV9 and TRBJ2-5, is DSGVTQTPKHLITATGQRVTLRCSPRSGDLSVYWYQQSLDQGLQFLIQYYNGEERAKGNILERFSAQQFPDLHSELNLSSLELGDSALYFCASSVFQGGETQYFGPGTRLLVL.

The V call is TRBV15, the J call TRBJ1-2; a possible D gene is TRBD1 (5 bases). Germline V CDR1 and CDR2: LNHNV, YYDKDF (reference sequence). The germline V and J ends were trimmed by 0 bases and 0 bases, with 11 bases remaining between them. This CDR3 contains 16 residues. The CDR3, as DNA: TGTGCCACCAGCAGAGATGGGGGGGGTACTAACTATGGCTACACCTTC. Protein sequence: CATSRDGGGTNYGYTF.

The chain links TRBV27 to TRBJ2-1; weak D call: TRBD2 (5 bases). V lost 6 bases, J lost 2 bases, and 26 bases lay in between. The germline gives CDR1 MNHEY, CDR2 SMNVEV (reference sequence). The CDR3 is 19 amino acids. CDR3 in amino acids: CASSRSAPSPYRPYNEQFF. CDR3 DNA: TGTGCCAGCAGCCGGTCGGCCCCTAGCCCCTATCGCCCCTACAATGAGCAGTTCTTC.

The chain is built from TRBV6-5 and TRBJ2-1, with TRBD2 matching over 10 bases. Looked up from germline, CDR1 is MNHEY and CDR2 is SVGAGI. The V and J ends lost 2 bases and 7 bases, in that order; junction bases with no gene match: 2. This CDR3 spans 14 amino acids. The CDR3 bases are TGTGCCAGCAGTTACGCTAGCGGGGGTAATGAGCAGTTCTTC. This translates into CASSYASGGNEQFF.

In this sample, this clone turned up a few times. The chain uses TRBV6-5 and TRBJ2-7; TRBD1 matches at 10 bases. The trim removed 6 bases at V and 5 bases at J, leaving 10 bases unmatched. The CDR3 sequence is 15 residues long. Germline V gene data show CDR1 as MNHEY and CDR2 as SVGAGI. The CDR3, as DNA: TGTGCCAGCAGCCGCGACAGGGGGCAAGCCCACGAGCAGTACTTC. Its translation: CASSRDRGQAHEQYF.